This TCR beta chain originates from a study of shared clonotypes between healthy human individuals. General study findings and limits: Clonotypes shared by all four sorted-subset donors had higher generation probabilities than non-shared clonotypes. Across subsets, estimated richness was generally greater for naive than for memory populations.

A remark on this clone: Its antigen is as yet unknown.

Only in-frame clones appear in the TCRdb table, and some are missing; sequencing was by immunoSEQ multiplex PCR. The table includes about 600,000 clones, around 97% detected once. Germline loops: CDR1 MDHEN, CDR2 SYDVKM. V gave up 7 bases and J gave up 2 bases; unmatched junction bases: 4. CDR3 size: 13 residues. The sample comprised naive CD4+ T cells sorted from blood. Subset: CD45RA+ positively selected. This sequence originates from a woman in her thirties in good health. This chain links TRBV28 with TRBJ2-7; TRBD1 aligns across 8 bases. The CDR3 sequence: CASMLDRAYEQYF. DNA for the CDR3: TGTGCCAGCATGCTGGACAGGGCCTACGAGCAGTACTTC.